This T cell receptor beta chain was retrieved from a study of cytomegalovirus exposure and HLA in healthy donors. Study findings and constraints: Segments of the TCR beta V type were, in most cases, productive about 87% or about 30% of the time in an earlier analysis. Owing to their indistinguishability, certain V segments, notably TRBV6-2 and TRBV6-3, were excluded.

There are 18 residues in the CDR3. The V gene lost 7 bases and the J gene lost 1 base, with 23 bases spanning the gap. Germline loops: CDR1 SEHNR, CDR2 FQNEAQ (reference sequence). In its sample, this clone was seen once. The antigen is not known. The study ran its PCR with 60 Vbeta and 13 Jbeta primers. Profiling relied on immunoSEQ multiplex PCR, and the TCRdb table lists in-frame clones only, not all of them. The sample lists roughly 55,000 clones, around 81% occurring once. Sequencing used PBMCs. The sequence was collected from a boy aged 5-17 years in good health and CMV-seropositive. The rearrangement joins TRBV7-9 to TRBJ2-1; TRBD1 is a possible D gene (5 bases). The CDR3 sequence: CASTLGQGSPRSYNEQFF. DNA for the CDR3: TGTGCCAGCACTCTCGGGCAGGGATCCCCTAGGTCCTACAATGAGCAGTTCTTC.